One and the same sample provided the 11 T cell receptor beta chains below, sequenced in a study of blood T cells in healthy people across ages. The authors ran a second PCR of roughly 6 to 12 cycles using a sample-barcoded 5' primer and a J-beta primer mix. Each CDR3 protein gets one entry after TCRdb re-called the 5' RACE reads with MiXCR. Altogether roughly 700,000 distinct CDR3 sequences are present, about 34% being singletons, with the ten largest covering approximately 15%. Sequenced material: blood. Receptor source: a woman older than 75 in good health.

CDR3 protein: CASSLPERNYGYTF. DNA of the CDR3: TGTGCCAGCAGCTTGCCCGAACGGAACTATGGCTACACCTTC. The V call is TRBV5-6, the J call TRBJ1-2; D is unclear. V was pared by 1 base and J by 2 bases, with 9 bases between. This CDR3 has 14 amino acids. CDR1 SGHDT and CDR2 YYEEEE come from the germline V gene.

Many counts were recorded for this clonotype. This sequence joins TRBV20-1 and TRBJ1-2; D unresolved. The length of the CDR3 is 11 residues. Germline lookup yields CDR1 DFQATT and CDR2 SNEGSKA (reference sequence). Trimming took off 4 bases at V and 4 bases at J, with 7 bases between the two ends. CDR3 residues: CSAKTPYGYTF. DNA of the CDR3: TGCAGTGCTAAGACCCCCTATGGCTACACCTTC.

The chain joins TRBV30 to TRBJ2-7, with a weak D call TRBD1 (7 bases). Germline assignment: CDR1 GTSNPN and CDR2 SVGIG (reference sequence). V was clipped by 0 bases and J by 6 bases, with 15 bases between them. The CDR3 has 14 amino acids. The DNA of the CDR3 is TGTGCCTGGAGTGTGGGGCAGGGGGGAGGCGAGCAGTACTTC. This codes for CAWSVGQGGGEQYF.

This clonotype was recorded many times. The V call is TRBV29-1, the J call TRBJ2-1; no clear D gene. The CDR3 has 11 residues. The germline gives CDR1 SQVTM, CDR2 ANQGSEA. V was shortened by 6 bases and J by 9 bases, with 12 bases between the two germline ends. In nucleotides, the CDR3 is TGCAGCGTGGAGTTAGCAACTGAGCAGTTCTTC. This translates into CSVELATEQFF.

This clonotype showed up many times. The CDR3 DNA is TGTGCCAGCAGCTTAAGCGGGGGGCCGGCCTACGAGCAGTACTTC. Residues: CASSLSGGPAYEQYF. The J gene is TRBJ2-7, the V gene TRBV7-2; 9 bases match TRBD2. The germline gives CDR1 SGHTA, CDR2 FQGNSA. CDR3 length: 15 amino acids. The V gene end was trimmed by 2 bases and the J gene end by 2 bases; junction bases not matched to a gene: 4.

CDR3 protein: CASRPTSGHNTGELFF. DNA of the CDR3: TGTGCCAGCAGGCCTACTAGCGGGCACAACACCGGGGAGCTGTTTTTT. The J gene is TRBJ2-2, the V gene TRBV7-2, with 9 bases fitting TRBD2. With 6 bases clipped from V and 2 bases from J, the junction kept 7 bases outside the gene matches. This CDR3 has 16 amino acids. CDR1 and CDR2 from the germline V gene are SGHTA and FQGNSA.

This clonotype was recorded a few times. J is TRBJ1-2 and V is TRBV2; 7 bases are a match to TRBD1. V was clipped by 0 bases and J by 3 bases; unmatched bases: 16. The CDR3 runs 19 residues. The V gene's germline CDR1 is SNHLY and CDR2 FYNNEI. The CDR3 DNA follows: TGTGCCAGCAGTGAAGCGAGTTCTACGAACAGGGGAAGGGACTATGGCTACACCTTC. As protein: CASSEASSTNRGRDYGYTF.

V and J are TRBV29-1 and TRBJ2-6; D may be TRBD2 (5 bases). With 3 bases removed from V and 1 base from J, the gap between germline ends came to 10 bases. CDR3 length equals 15 residues. Germline V gives CDR1 SQVTM, CDR2 ANQGSEA. The DNA for the CDR3 is TGCAGCGTTGAGGAGGAGGCGTCTGGGGCCAACGTCCTGACTTTC. This translates into CSVEEEASGANVLTF. The full variable domain, rest sourced from reference TRBV29-1 and TRBJ2-6, is SAVISQKPSRDICQRGTSLTIQCQVDSQVTMMFWYRQQPGQSLTLIATANQGSEATYESGFVIDKFPISRPNLTFSTLTVSNMSPEDSSIYLCSVEEEASGANVLTFGAGSRLTVL.

This clonotype was observed a few times. With a much larger clone just one base away, this may be a read error. This chain links TRBV12-3 or TRBV12-4 with TRBJ1-2, with a tentative D call TRBD1 (5 bases). The CDR3 length is 15 residues. CDR3 nucleotides: TGTGCCAGCAGTTGGGGGACCGGATTGGGGAATGGCCACACCTTC. As protein: CASSWGTGLGNGHTF.

V is TRBV28 and J is TRBJ2-3; weak D call: TRBD2 (6 bases). Trimming pared 4 bases from V and 7 bases from J, leaving 12 bases between. CDR3 length: 13 amino acids. Germline CDR1 is MDHEN and CDR2 is SYDVKM. CDR3 protein: CASSWGDLNTQYF. The CDR3 DNA follows: TGTGCCAGCAGTTGGGGGGATCTGAATACGCAGTATTTT.

CDR3 coding DNA: TGCAGTGCTAGAAGGCTGCCGTCGGACACTGAAGCTTTCTTT. As protein: CSARRLPSDTEAFF. This sequence joins TRBV20-1 and TRBJ1-1; D not certain. V lost 2 bases and J 3 bases, leaving 13 bases between the germline ends. The germline V gene encodes CDR1 DFQATT and CDR2 SNEGSKA (reference sequence). The CDR3 is made up of 14 amino acids.